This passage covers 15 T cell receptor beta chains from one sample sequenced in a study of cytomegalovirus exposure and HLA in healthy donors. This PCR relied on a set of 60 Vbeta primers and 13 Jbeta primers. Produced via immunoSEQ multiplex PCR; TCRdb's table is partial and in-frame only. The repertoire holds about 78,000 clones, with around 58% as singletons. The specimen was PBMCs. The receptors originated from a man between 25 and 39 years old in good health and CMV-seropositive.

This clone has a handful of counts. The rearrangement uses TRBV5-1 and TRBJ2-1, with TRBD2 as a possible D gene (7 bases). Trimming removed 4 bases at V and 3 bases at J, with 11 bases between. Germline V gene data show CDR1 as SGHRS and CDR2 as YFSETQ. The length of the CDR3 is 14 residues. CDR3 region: CASSEGGVYNEQFF. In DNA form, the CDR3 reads TGCGCCAGCAGCGAAGGGGGGGTCTACAATGAGCAGTTCTTC. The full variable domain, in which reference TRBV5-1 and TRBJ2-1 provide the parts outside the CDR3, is KAGVTQTPRYLIKTRGQQVTLSCSPISGHRSVSWYQQTPGQGLQFLFEYFSETQRNKGNFPGRFSGRQFSNSRSEMNVSTLELGDSALYLCASSEGGVYNEQFFGPGTRLTVL.

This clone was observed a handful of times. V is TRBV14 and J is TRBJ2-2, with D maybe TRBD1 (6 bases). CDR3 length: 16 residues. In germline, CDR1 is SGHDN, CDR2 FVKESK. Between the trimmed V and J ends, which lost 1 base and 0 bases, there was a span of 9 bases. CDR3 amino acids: CASSQARTANTGELFF. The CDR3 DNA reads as TGTGCCAGCAGCCAAGCTAGGACAGCGAACACCGGGGAGCTGTTTTTT.

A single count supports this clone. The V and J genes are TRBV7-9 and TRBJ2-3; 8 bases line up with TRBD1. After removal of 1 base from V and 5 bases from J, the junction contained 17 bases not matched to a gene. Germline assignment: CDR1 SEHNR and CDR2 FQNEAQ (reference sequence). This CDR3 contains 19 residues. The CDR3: CASSLVGGGAGGYGDTQYF. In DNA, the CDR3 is TGTGCCAGCAGCTTAGTAGGGGGAGGAGCAGGGGGCTATGGAGATACGCAGTATTTT. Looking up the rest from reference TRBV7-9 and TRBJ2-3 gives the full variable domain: DTGVSQNPRHKITKRGQNVTFRCDPISEHNRLYWYRQTLGQGPEFLTYFQNEAQLEKSRLLSDRFSAERPKGSFSTLEIQRTEQGDSAMYLCASSLVGGGAGGYGDTQYFGPGTRLTVL.

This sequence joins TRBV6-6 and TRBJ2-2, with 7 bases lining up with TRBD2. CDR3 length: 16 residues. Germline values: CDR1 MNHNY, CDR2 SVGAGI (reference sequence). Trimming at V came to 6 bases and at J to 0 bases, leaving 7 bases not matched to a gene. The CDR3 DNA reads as TGTGCCAGCAGCCGATTGGGGGGGGCGAACACCGGGGAGCTGTTTTTT. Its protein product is CASSRLGGANTGELFF.

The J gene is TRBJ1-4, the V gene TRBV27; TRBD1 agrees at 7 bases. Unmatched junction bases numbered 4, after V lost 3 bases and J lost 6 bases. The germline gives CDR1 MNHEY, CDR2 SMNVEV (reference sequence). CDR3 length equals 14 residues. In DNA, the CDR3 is TGTGCCAGCAGTTTCTACAGGGGCGATGAAAAACTGTTTTTT. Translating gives CASSFYRGDEKLFF.

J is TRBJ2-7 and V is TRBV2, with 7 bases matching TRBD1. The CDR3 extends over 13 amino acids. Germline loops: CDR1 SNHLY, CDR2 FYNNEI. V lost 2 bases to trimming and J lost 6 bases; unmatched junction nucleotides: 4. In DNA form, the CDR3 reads TGTGCCAGCAGTGAACAGGGGGACGGCGAGCAGTACTTC. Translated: CASSEQGDGEQYF. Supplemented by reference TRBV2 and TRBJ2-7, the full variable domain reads EPEVTQTPSHQVTQMGQEVILRCVPISNHLYFYWYRQILGQKVEFLVSFYNNEISEKSEIFDDQFSVERPDGSNFTLKIRSTKLEDSAMYFCASSEQGDGEQYFGPGTRLTVT.

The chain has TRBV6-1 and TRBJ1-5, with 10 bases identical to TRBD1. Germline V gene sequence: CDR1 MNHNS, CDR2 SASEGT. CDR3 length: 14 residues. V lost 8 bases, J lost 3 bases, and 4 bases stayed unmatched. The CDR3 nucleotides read TGTGCCAGCGCCGGGACAGGGGACAATCAGCCCCAGCATTTT. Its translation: CASAGTGDNQPQHF.

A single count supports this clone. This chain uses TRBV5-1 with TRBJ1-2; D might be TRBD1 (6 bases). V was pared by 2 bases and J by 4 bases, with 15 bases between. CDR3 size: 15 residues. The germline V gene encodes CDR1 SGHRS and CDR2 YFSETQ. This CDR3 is CASSLAGQTIYGYTF. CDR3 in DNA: TGCGCCAGCAGCTTAGCTGGACAGACTATCTATGGCTACACCTTC.

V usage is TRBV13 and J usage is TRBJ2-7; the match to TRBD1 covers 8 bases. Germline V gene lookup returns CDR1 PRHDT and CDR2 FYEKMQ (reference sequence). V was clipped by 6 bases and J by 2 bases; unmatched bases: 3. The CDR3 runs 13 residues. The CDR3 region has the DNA TGTGCCAGCAGTTCGGACAGGGCCTACGAGCAGTACTTC. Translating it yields CASSSDRAYEQYF.

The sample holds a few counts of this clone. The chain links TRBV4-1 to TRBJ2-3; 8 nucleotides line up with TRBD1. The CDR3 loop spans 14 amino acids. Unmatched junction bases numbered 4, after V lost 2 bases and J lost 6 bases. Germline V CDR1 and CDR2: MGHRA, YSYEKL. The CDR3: CASSQLDRGDTQYF. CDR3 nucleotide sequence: TGCGCCAGCAGCCAACTCGACAGGGGTGATACGCAGTATTTT.

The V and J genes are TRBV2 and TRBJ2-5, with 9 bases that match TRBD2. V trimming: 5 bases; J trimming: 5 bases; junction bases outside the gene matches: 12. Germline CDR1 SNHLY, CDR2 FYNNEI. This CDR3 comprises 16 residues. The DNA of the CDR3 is TGTGCCAGCAGTTTGTCCAGCGGGGGGCCCCAGGAGACCCAGTACTTC. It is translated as CASSLSSGGPQETQYF. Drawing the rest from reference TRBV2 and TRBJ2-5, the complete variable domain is EPEVTQTPSHQVTQMGQEVILRCVPISNHLYFYWYRQILGQKVEFLVSFYNNEISEKSEIFDDQFSVERPDGSNFTLKIRSTKLEDSAMYFCASSLSSGGPQETQYFGPGTRLLVL.

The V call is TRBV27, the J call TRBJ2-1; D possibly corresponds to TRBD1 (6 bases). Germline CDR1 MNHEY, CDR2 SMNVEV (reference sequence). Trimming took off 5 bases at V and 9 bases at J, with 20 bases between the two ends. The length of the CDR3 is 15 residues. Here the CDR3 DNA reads TGTGCCAGCAGTAGATCCGGGACACAACTCGGTGAGCAGTTCTTC. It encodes CASSRSGTQLGEQFF.

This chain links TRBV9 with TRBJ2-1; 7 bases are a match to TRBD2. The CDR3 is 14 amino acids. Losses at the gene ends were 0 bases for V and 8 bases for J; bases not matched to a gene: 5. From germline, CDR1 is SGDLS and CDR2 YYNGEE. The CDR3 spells CASSVAGGRDEQFF. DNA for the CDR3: TGTGCCAGCAGCGTAGCGGGAGGTCGCGATGAGCAGTTCTTC.

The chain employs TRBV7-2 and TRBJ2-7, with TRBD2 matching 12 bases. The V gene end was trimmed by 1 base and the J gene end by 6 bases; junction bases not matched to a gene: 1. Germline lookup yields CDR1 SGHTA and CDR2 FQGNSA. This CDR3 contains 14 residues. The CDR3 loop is CASSLGLAGAEQYF. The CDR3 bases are TGTGCCAGCAGCTTAGGACTAGCGGGAGCCGAGCAGTACTTC. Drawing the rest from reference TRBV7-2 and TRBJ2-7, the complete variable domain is GAGVSQSPSNKVTEKGKDVELRCDPISGHTALYWYRQSLGQGLEFLIYFQGNSAPDKSGLPSDRFSAERTGGSVSTLTIQRTQQEDSAVYLCASSLGLAGAEQYFGPGTRLTVT.

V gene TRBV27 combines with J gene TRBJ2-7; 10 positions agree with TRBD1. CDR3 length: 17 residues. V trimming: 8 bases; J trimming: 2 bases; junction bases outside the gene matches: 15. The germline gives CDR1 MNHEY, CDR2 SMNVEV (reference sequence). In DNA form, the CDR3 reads TGTGCCAGCCGCCCCAACCGGGACAGGGGTTCAACCTACGAGCAGTACTTC. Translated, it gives CASRPNRDRGSTYEQYF.